This TCR beta chain came from a study of CD8 T cells in Susac syndrome. There are 16 residues in the CDR3. CDR1 is SQVTM, CDR2 ANQGSEA, per germline. V trimming: 0 bases; J trimming: 4 bases; junction bases outside the gene matches: 10. RNA totalling about 0.5 to 1 ug underwent reverse transcription with random hexamers. The method of amplification for TCR beta CDR3 was immunoSEQ multiplex PCR, covering 54 Vbeta and 13 Jbeta. TCRdb used MiXCR to reprocess the immunoSEQ multiplex PCR reads, holding one entry per CDR3 protein. The sample consists of more than 65,000 distinct CDR3 sequences, roughly 94% of them appearing once.

The source of this sequence is a human donor with Susac syndrome. The chain has TRBV29-1 and TRBJ1-2; 8 positions match TRBD1. Specimen: CD8+ T cells from PBMCs. Here the CDR3 DNA reads TGCAGCGTTGAAGATCGGCGGGACAGGCTAGGCTATGGCTACACCTTC. Translating it yields CSVEDRRDRLGYGYTF.